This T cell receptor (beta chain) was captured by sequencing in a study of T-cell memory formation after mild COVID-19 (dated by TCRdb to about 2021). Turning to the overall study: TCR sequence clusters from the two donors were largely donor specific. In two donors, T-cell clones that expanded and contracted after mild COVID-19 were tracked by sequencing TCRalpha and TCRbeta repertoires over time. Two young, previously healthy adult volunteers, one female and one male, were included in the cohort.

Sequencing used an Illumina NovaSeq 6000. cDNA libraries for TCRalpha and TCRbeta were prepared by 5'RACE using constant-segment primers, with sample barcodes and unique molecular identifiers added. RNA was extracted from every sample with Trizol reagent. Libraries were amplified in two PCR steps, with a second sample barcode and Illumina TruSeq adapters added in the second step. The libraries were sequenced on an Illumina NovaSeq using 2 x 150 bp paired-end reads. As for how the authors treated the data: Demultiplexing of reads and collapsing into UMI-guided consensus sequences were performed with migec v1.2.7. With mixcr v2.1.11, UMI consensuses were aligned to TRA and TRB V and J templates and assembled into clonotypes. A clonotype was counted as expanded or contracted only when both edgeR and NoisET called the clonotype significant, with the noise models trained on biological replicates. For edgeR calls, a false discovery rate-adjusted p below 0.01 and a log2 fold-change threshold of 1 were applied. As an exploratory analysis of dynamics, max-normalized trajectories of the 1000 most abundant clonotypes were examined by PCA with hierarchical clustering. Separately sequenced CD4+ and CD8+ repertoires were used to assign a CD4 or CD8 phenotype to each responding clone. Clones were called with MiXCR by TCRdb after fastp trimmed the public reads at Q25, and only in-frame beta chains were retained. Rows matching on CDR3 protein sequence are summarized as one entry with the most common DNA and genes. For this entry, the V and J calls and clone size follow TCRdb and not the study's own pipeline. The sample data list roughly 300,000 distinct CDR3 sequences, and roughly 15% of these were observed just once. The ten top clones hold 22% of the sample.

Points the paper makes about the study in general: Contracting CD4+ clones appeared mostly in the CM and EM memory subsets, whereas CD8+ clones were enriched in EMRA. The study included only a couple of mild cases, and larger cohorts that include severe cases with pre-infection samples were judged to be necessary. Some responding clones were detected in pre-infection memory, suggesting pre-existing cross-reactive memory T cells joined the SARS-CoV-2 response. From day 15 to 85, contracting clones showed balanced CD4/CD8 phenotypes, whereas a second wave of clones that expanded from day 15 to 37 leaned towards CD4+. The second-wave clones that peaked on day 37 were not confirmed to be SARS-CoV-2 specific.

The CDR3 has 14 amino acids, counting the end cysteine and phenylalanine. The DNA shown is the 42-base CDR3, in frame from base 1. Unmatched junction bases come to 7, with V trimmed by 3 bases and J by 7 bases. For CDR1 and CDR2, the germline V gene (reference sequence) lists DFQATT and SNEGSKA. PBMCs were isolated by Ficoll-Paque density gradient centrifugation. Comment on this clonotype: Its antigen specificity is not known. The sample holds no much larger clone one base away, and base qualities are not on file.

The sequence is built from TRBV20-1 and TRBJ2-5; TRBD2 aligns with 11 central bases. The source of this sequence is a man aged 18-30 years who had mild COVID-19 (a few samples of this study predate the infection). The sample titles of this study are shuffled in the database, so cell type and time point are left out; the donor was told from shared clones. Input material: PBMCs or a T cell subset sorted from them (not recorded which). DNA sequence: TGCAGTGCTAGGACTAGCGGGGTCCGTGGGACCCAGTACTTC. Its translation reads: CSARTSGVRGTQYF.